This T cell receptor beta chain was retrieved from a study of shared clonotypes between healthy human individuals (dated by TCRdb to about 2020). Context from the whole study: The cohort included a few men and a couple of women between 18 and 49 years of age. For each donor, CD4 naive and CD4 memory were each given three plates, CD8 naive was given two plates, and CD8 memory was given one plate. The study deeply sequenced blood TCR repertoires of about five healthy adults to estimate repertoire size and the extent of clonotype sharing between individuals. To increase sequencing depth and limit assay-specific biases, TCR repertoire library preparation and sequencing were carried out by different laboratories using diverse techniques. Between about 0.8 and 9 billion PBMCs per donor were obtained by leukapheresis.

The study at large found these results: The genetic and exposure-history diversity represented was limited by the small number of donors. Compared with non-shared clonotypes, clonotypes shared by all four sorted-subset donors had higher generation probabilities. Pairwise subsampling led to the expectation that sequencing depth would affect the degree of clonotype sharing among donors. Even with the large sequencing depth, rarefaction of the sorted-subset datasets indicated that sequencing was incomplete. Estimated clonotype richness was generally larger for naive than for memory subsets. Sampling was limited to blood, and TCR repertoires in tissue likely differ from TCR repertoires in blood. Across a handful of donors, 4.5% to 6.5% of naive CD4, roughly 3.3% of naive CD8, 2.3% of memory CD4, and approximately 0.4% of memory CD8 clonotypes were shared.

Trimming takes 8 bases from V and 1 base from J, and the germline ends sit 8 bases apart. CDR1 and CDR2 were assigned from the germline V gene as WSHSY and SAAADI. Counted from cysteine to phenylalanine, this CDR3 has 12 amino acids. The kept DNA is CDR3 alone, 36 bases in frame from the first base. Note on this clone: Its antigen has not been determined. Base-call qualities are not available, and no considerably larger clone is one nucleotide away.

Healthy HIV-negative adults with no recently reported acute infections or vaccinations were included as donors. Every donor was a Caucasian adult residing in Nashville, Tennessee, USA. CD4+ T cells were enriched by magnetic negative selection, after which naive cells were positively selected on CD45RA and the negative fraction was taken as the memory subset. After blood collection by leukapheresis, PBMCs were isolated using Ficoll-Histopaque density gradient centrifugation and then cryopreserved in the vapor phase of liquid nitrogen. Analytical flow cytometry was used to check the purity and quantity of each magnetically sorted T cell population. From each sorted fraction, genomic DNA was isolated and quantified by UV absorbance on a Nanodrop 2000c. Using the deep immunoSEQ assay, multiplex PCR amplified TCR CDR3 regions from genomic DNA. For each cell subset, the extracted genomic DNA was distributed evenly across all wells of several immunoSEQ 96-well plates, and each plate served as one replicate. For sorted subsets, 200 to 250 ng of genomic DNA, equivalent to around 31,000 T cell genomes, went into each replicate PCR. Purified libraries were measured with a Qubit 3.0 fluorometer, size-checked on a Bioanalyzer 2100, and measured again with the KAPA Library Quantification kit. Each immunoSEQ 96-well plate was sequenced on its own single-read 150-cycle Illumina NextSeq 550 flow cell. Per the authors' processing: The immunoSEQ output contained only junctional sequences without quality scores, so filtering could not match that applied to full-length reads. To assign V/J genes and CDR3, sequences were annotated using PyIR, a Python wrapper for IgBLAST v1.9, with IMGT germline references. Reads with weak V/J assignments (E-value above 1e-6), missing CDR3, stop codons, out-of-frame junctions, or ambiguous translated residues were removed. V3J clonotypes were defined as sequences sharing an identical inferred V gene, J gene, and CDR3 amino acid sequence. Percentage overlap between repertoires was computed as shared unique clonotypes divided by the size of the smaller repertoire. Richness of each repertoire was evaluated using RTK rarefaction, the Chao1 estimator, and Recon v2.1 estimates of unobserved clonotypes. Generation probabilities were computed with OLGA for all TCRbeta clonotypes obtained by the gDNA method from a few donors. TCRdb mirrors the immuneACCESS table, restricted to in-frame sequences. Some clones are absent from its copies; in checked studies, under half trace to an unresolved V gene, and the reason for the others is unknown. V and J calls and clone size are those listed in that table; D and trimming were worked out from the DNA. This sample is represented by approximately 2,300,000 clones; about nine tenths of them were singletons. The ten largest clones capture roughly 0.34% of the sample.

This chain joins TRBV10-2 to TRBJ1-2, with an unclear D gene assignment. The sequencing input was naive CD4+ T cells from PBMCs. Read against the paper, the sample's cell subset or site label means: CD45RA+ positively selected. The TCR sequence derives from a young man in good health. Some clones in this sample may be carry-over from other donors' samples. The CDR3 region reads CASSTSNYGYTF. DNA sequence: TGCGCCAGCTCCACCAGTAACTATGGCTACACCTTC.